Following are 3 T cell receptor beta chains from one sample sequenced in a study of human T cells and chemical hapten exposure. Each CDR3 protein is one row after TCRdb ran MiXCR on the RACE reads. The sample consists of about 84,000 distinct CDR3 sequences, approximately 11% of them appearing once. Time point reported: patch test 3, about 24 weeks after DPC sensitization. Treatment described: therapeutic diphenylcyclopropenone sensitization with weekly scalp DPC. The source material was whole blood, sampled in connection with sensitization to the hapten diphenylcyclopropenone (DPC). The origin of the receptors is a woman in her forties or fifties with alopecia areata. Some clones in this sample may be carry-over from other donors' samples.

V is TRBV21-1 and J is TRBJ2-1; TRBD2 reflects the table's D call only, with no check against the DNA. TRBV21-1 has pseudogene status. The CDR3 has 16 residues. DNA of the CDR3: TGTGCCAGCAGCGCCGGGACTAGCGGGAGGTGCAATGAGCAGTTCTTC. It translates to CASSAGTSGRCNEQFF.

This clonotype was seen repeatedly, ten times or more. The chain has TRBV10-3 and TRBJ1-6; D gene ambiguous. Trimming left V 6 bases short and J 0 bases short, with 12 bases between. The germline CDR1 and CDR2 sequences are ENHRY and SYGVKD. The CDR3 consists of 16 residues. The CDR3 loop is CAIRDEGSSYNSPLHF. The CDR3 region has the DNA TGTGCCATCAGGGATGAGGGCAGCTCCTATAATTCACCCCTCCACTTT.

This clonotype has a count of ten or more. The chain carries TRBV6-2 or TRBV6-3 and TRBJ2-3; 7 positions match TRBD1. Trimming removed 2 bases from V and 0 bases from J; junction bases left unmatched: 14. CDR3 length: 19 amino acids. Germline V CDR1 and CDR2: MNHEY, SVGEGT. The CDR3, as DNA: TGTGCCAGCAGTTACCCTTTAATAGGGGGCCTCCTAAGCACAGATACGCAGTATTTT. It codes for CASSYPLIGGLLSTDTQYF.